The 14 T cell receptor beta chains presented below share a single source sample, sequenced in a study of regulatory T cells in long-lasting Graves disease. Investigators prepared the TCR beta libraries by applying iRepertoire HTBI primers and Arm-PCR of CDR3 regions. TCRdb independently ran MiXCR on the multiplex PCR reads; one entry per CDR3 protein. The repertoire includes 300,000 to 500,000 distinct CDR3 sequences, around 20% of them detected once, and less than 25% sits in the top ten. As for time point: persistent/refractory GD, antithyroid drugs over 5 years with positive TRAb. Making the TCR library involved RNA that had been extracted from PBMCs. Sequenced here: peripheral blood mononuclear cells (PBMCs), sampled when the disease was refractory, from a patient treated with antithyroid drugs. The receptors originated from a female donor with Graves disease.

There are a few counts of this clonotype. The rearrangement links TRBV20-1 to TRBJ1-2; D unclear. Deletions cut 0 bases from V and 6 bases from J, with 5 bases between. This CDR3 is 11 amino acids long. Germline V CDR1 and CDR2: DFQATT, SNEGSKA (reference sequence). CDR3 DNA sequence: TGCAGTGCTAGAGATCTGCATGGCTACACCTTC. Translating gives CSARDLHGYTF.

This clonotype was observed at least ten times. The J gene is TRBJ1-5, the V gene TRBV28, with D perhaps matching TRBD1 (6 bases). CDR1 is MDHEN, CDR2 SYDVKM, per germline. Trimming stripped 4 bases from V and 7 bases from J, with 20 bases between. The CDR3 extends over 16 amino acids. CDR3 DNA sequence: TGTGCCAGCAGTTCTTACTTAGGGGGGGCCGGGCAGCCCCAGCATTTT. Encoded protein: CASSSYLGGAGQPQHF.

The chain is built from TRBV19 and TRBJ1-2; 10 nucleotides agree with TRBD1. V shed 3 bases, J shed 3 bases, and the junction held 10 bases outside the gene matches. The CDR3 contains 17 residues. Germline CDR1 and CDR2: LNHDA and SQIVND (reference sequence). The CDR3 region is CASSMMGQGRRYYGYTF. CDR3 nucleotide sequence: TGTGCCAGTAGTATGATGGGACAGGGGCGTCGTTACTATGGCTACACCTTC.

The chain recombines TRBV27 with TRBJ2-6; either TRBD1 or TRBD2 may supply D (5 bases each). CDR3 length: 18 residues. The germline V gene has CDR1 MNHEY and CDR2 SMNVEV (reference sequence). V was trimmed by 4 bases and J by 0 bases, leaving 16 bases between them. The CDR3 sequence: CASSWLQGASSGANVLTF. The CDR3 coding sequence is TGTGCCAGCAGTTGGTTGCAGGGAGCGAGCTCTGGGGCCAACGTCCTGACTTTC.

Written as DNA, the CDR3 is TGTGCCAGCAGTTTGGACCTGAGTTTGAATGAGCAGTTCTTC. It yields the protein CASSLDLSLNEQFF. The chain links TRBV27 to TRBJ2-1; D remains unclear. Germline-derived CDR1 and CDR2 are MNHEY and SMNVEV (reference sequence). Trimming left V 3 bases short and J 7 bases short, with 13 bases between. The CDR3 is made up of 14 amino acids.

The chain has TRBV19 and TRBJ1-5, with unresolved D. In germline, CDR1 is LNHDA, CDR2 SQIVND (reference sequence). CDR3 size: 14 residues. The ends were cut back, 2 bases at V and 4 bases at J, with 9 bases in the middle. The CDR3 loop is CASSIQTQNQPQHF. CDR3 nucleotide sequence: TGTGCCAGTAGTATACAGACCCAAAATCAGCCCCAGCATTTT.

This clonotype has only a few counts. The chain employs TRBV12-3 or TRBV12-4 and TRBJ1-6; D gene ambiguous. The CDR3 loop spans 14 amino acids. The V gene lost 3 bases and the J gene lost 4 bases, with 7 bases spanning the gap. Written as DNA, the CDR3 is TGTGCCAGCAGTTTGGAAGCTTATAATTCACCCCTCCACTTT. This codes for CASSLEAYNSPLHF.

The chain couples TRBV20-1 to TRBJ1-1, with 9 bases identical to TRBD1. Looked up from germline, CDR1 is DFQATT and CDR2 is SNEGSKA (reference sequence). V shed 6 bases, J shed 4 bases, and the junction held 9 bases outside the gene matches. The CDR3 has 14 amino acids. This CDR3 reads CSAKTGTGRTEAFF. CDR3 bases: TGCAGTGCAAAAACCGGGACAGGGCGCACTGAAGCTTTCTTT.

V is TRBV20-1 and J is TRBJ2-7; a weak D match, TRBD2 (5 bases). The V end was cut by 3 bases, the J end by 6 bases, with 12 bases between. The CDR3 consists of 12 residues. Looked up from germline, CDR1 is DFQATT and CDR2 is SNEGSKA (reference sequence). The CDR3 DNA reads as TGCAGTGCTAGTAGGTTAGGAGGCGAGCAGTACTTC. It is translated as CSASRLGGEQYF.

This clonotype came up many times. V and J are TRBV20-1 and TRBJ2-7; no clear D gene. V was cut by 4 bases and J by 3 bases, with 10 bases left in between. Germline loops: CDR1 DFQATT, CDR2 SNEGSKA (reference sequence). The CDR3 has 12 amino acids. The CDR3 DNA reads TGCAGTGCTATTGGTAGCATCTACGAGCAGTACTTC. Its translation: CSAIGSIYEQYF.

This clonotype has more than one count but fewer than ten. The rearrangement uses TRBV15 and TRBJ2-7; perhaps TRBD1 as D (6 bases). The CDR3 consists of 15 residues. Germline V CDR1 and CDR2: LNHNV, YYDKDF (reference sequence). The germline V and J ends were trimmed by 5 bases and 1 base, with 15 bases remaining between them. Here the CDR3 DNA reads TGTGCCACCAGCGGCAACCGGGACATATCCTACGAGCAGTACTTC. This translates into CATSGNRDISYEQYF.

This rearrangement joins TRBV19 to TRBJ1-5; TRBD1 matches 11 bases. The CDR3 extends over 15 amino acids. After removal of 7 bases from V and 6 bases from J, the junction contained 8 bases not matched to a gene. Germline loops: CDR1 LNHDA, CDR2 SQIVND (reference sequence). The CDR3 spells CASTLGQGAPQPQHF. Written as DNA, the CDR3 is TGTGCCAGTACTCTAGGACAGGGGGCCCCTCAGCCCCAGCATTTT.

This chain links TRBV2 with TRBJ2-7, with 10 bases matching TRBD1. V trimming: 6 bases; J trimming: 5 bases; junction bases outside the gene matches: 22. From germline, CDR1 is SNHLY and CDR2 FYNNEI. The CDR3 has 19 residues. CDR3 sequence: CASSPRRDRGPQVNHEQYF. The CDR3 nucleotides are TGTGCCAGCAGCCCAAGAAGGGACAGGGGTCCACAAGTTAACCACGAGCAGTACTTC.

The CDR3 loop reads CSVLQAEAFF. CDR3 sequence (DNA): TGCAGCGTTCTTCAGGCTGAAGCTTTCTTT. This rearrangement joins TRBV29-1 to TRBJ1-1; no reliable D call. V gave up 5 bases and J gave up 6 bases, with 7 bases separating them. The germline V gene has CDR1 SQVTM and CDR2 ANQGSEA. The CDR3 is made up of 10 amino acids.